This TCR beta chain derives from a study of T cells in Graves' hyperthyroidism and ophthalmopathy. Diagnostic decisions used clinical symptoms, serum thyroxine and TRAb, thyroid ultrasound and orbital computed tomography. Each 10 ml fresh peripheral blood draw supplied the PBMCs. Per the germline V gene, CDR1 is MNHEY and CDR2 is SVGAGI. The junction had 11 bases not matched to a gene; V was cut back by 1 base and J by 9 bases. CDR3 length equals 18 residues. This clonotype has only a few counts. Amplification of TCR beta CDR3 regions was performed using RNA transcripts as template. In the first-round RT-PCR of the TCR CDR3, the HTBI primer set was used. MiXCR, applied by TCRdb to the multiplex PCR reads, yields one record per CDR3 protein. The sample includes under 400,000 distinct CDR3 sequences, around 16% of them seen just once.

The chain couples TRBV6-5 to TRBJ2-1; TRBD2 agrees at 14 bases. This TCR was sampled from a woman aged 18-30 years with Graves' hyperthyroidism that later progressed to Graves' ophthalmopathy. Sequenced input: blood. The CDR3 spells CASSYLGLAGVGSIEQFF. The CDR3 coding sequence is TGTGCCAGCAGTTACTTGGGACTAGCGGGAGTTGGCAGCATTGAGCAGTTCTTC.